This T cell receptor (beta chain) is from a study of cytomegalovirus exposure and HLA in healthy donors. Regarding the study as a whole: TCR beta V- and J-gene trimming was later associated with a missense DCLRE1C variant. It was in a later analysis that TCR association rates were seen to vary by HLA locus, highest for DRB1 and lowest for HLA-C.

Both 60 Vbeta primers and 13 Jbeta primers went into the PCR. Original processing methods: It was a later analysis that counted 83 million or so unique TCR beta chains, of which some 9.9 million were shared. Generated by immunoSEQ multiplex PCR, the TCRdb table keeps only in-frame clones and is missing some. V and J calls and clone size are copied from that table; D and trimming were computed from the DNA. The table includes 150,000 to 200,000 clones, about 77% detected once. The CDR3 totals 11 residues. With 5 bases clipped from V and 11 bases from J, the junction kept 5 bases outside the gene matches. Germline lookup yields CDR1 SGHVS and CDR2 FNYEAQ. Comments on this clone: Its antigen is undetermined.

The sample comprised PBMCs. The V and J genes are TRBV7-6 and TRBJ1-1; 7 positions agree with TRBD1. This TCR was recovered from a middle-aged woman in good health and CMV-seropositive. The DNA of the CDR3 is TGTGCCAGCAGCCCAGGGGGGAACGCTTTCTTT. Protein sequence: CASSPGGNAFF.